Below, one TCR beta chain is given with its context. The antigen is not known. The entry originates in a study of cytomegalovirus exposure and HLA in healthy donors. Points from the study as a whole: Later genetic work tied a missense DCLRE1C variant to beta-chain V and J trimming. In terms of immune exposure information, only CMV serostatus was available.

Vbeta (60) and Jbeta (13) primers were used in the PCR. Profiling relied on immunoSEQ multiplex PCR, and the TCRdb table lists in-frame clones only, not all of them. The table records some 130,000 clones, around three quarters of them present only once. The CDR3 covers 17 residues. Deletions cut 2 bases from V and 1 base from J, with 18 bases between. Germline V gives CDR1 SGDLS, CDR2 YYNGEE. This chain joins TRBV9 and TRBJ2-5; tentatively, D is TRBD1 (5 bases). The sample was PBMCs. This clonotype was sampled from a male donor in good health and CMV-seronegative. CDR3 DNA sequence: TGTGCCAGCAGCGTGGGGAAAGGCAGGGCACCCCAAGAGACCCAGTACTTC. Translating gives CASSVGKGRAPQETQYF.